These 20 T cell receptor beta chains share one sample of origin, sequenced in a study of T cell responses to AZD1222 COVID-19 vaccine. Libraries were prepared by immunoSEQ multiplex PCR; TCRdb keeps only in-frame clonotypes and omits some of them. The sample has about 150,000 clones, about 88% seen once. The starting material was peripheral blood, obtained on day 0 of AZD1222 vaccination. These receptors were taken from an adult in good health.

The rearrangement links TRBV28 to TRBJ1-3; D call uncertain. In germline, CDR1 is MDHEN, CDR2 SYDVKM. This CDR3 has 14 residues. V lost 2 bases and J 6 bases, leaving 11 bases between the germline ends. The CDR3 DNA follows: TGTGCCAGCAGTTTAAAGAGGGTTAAAAACACCATATATTTT. Translating gives CASSLKRVKNTIYF. The full variable domain, its missing parts supplied by reference TRBV28 and TRBJ1-3, is DVKVTQSSRYLVKRTGEKVFLECVQDMDHENMFWYRQDPGLGLRLIYFSYDVKMKEKGDIPEGYSVSREKKERFSLILESASTNQTSMYLCASSLKRVKNTIYFGEGSWLTVV.

J is TRBJ1-2 and V is TRBV11-2; 7 bases agree with TRBD1. V gave up 5 bases and J gave up 8 bases; unmatched junction bases: 8. The CDR3 totals 13 residues. Germline values: CDR1 SGHAT, CDR2 FQNNGV. DNA for the CDR3: TGTGCCAGCAGCCCCCAGGGGGAGGGGGGCTACACCTTC. It translates to CASSPQGEGGYTF.

The V gene is TRBV5-1, the J gene TRBJ2-3; 10 bases map to TRBD1. The CDR3 runs to 13 residues. V was pared by 10 bases and J by 4 bases, with 6 bases of the junction left unmatched. Germline V gene lookup returns CDR1 SGHRS and CDR2 YFSETQ. CDR3 sequence reads: CACGTGVADTQYF. Written as DNA, the CDR3 is TGCGCCTGCGGGACAGGGGTAGCAGATACGCAGTATTTT.

The chain uses TRBV28 and TRBJ1-4; no firm D call. Germline CDR1 reads MDHEN; CDR2 reads SYDVKM. The V and J ends lost 4 bases and 4 bases respectively, with 13 bases between them. The CDR3 consists of 15 residues. CDR3 sequence reads: CASSSGLISNEKLFF. In DNA, the CDR3 is TGTGCCAGCAGTTCCGGCCTGATCAGTAATGAAAAACTGTTTTTT.

This rearrangement joins TRBV5-6 to TRBJ2-7; TRBD2 matches 12 bases. CDR3 length: 16 residues. V was clipped by 0 bases and J by 3 bases; unmatched bases: 4. Germline CDR1 and CDR2: SGHDT and YYEEEE. Here the CDR3 reads CASSLGLAGAHYEQYF. In nucleotides, the CDR3 is TGTGCCAGCAGCTTGGGACTAGCGGGAGCTCACTACGAGCAGTACTTC.

This clone was counted a few times. V gene TRBV27 combines with J gene TRBJ1-2; 7 nucleotides match TRBD1. The CDR3 runs to 16 residues. Trimming cost V 2 bases and J 4 bases; bases outside gene matches: 10. Germline V CDR1 and CDR2: MNHEY, SMNVEV (reference sequence). The CDR3 loop is CASSLGSNRGSYGYTF. The DNA of the CDR3 is TGTGCCAGCAGTTTAGGGTCCAACAGGGGTTCCTATGGCTACACCTTC.

The genes are TRBV6-1 and TRBJ1-5; D gene uncertain. Germline-derived CDR1 and CDR2 are MNHNS and SASEGT. The CDR3 is 13 amino acids. V was trimmed by 6 bases and J by 6 bases, leaving 12 bases between them. CDR3 region: CASSPTWSQPQHF. For the CDR3, the DNA is TGTGCCAGCAGCCCCACTTGGAGTCAGCCCCAGCATTTT.

The CDR3 sequence: CASHRGINQPQHF. Here the CDR3 DNA reads TGTGCCAGCCACAGGGGGATCAATCAGCCCCAGCATTTT. This chain links TRBV28 with TRBJ1-5, with 8 bases aligning to TRBD1. Looked up from germline, CDR1 is MDHEN and CDR2 is SYDVKM. V lost 8 bases to trimming and J lost 3 bases; unmatched junction nucleotides: 3. The CDR3 runs to 13 residues.

The rearrangement uses TRBV9 and TRBJ1-1; TRBD1 matches 8 bases. V was clipped by 4 bases and J by 1 base; unmatched bases: 3. The CDR3 extends over 14 amino acids. CDR1 and CDR2 from the germline V gene are SGDLS and YYNGEE. CDR3 bases: TGTGCCAGCAGCCCAGGGGGCCCGAACACTGAAGCTTTCTTT. It yields the protein CASSPGGPNTEAFF.

CDR3 protein: CASSLAGGSYYEQYF. CDR3 DNA: TGTGCCAGCAGCTTAGCCGGGGGGTCCTACTACGAGCAGTACTTC. The gene calls are TRBV7-2 and TRBJ2-7; the match to TRBD2 covers 7 bases. The CDR3 sequence is 15 residues long. Germline CDR1 SGHTA, CDR2 FQGNSA. Trimming took 0 bases from V and 3 from J; bases not matched to a gene: 5.

The rearrangement joins TRBV19 to TRBJ2-2; no definite D call. The CDR3 runs 14 residues. The ends were cut back, 11 bases at V and 4 bases at J, with 17 bases in the middle. Per germline, CDR1 LNHDA and CDR2 SQIVND (reference sequence). Here the CDR3 DNA reads TGTGCCGCAAAACCATCGCAGACCACCGGGGAGCTGTTTTTT. It is translated as CAAKPSQTTGELFF.

This CDR3 is CSVGLGGGYEQYF. In DNA form, the CDR3 reads TGCAGCGTTGGTCTTGGGGGGGGGTACGAGCAGTACTTC. The chain combines TRBV29-1 with TRBJ2-7; 7 bases align to TRBD2. After removal of 4 bases from V and 4 bases from J, the junction contained 7 bases not matched to a gene. The germline V gene has CDR1 SQVTM and CDR2 ANQGSEA. CDR3 size: 13 residues.

The CDR3 sequence is CASSYSTGQAIQGTQYF. Here the CDR3 DNA reads TGTGCCAGCAGTTATTCTACAGGACAGGCCATACAGGGGACCCAGTACTTC. The V and J genes are TRBV6-2 or TRBV6-3 and TRBJ2-5; 7 nucleotides line up with TRBD1. V dropped 3 bases and J dropped 7; count of bases not matched to a gene: 17. This CDR3 is 17 amino acids long. Germline CDR1 is MNHEY and CDR2 is SVGEGT.

The chain employs TRBV19 and TRBJ1-6; 8 positions match TRBD1. In germline, CDR1 is LNHDA, CDR2 SQIVND (reference sequence). This CDR3 contains 15 residues. J was trimmed by 7 bases and V by 8 bases; bases with no gene match: 10. The CDR3 bases are TGTGCCAGTGGGACTACAGGGGGGTGGAATTCACCCCTCCACTTT. It specifies CASGTTGGWNSPLHF.

The V gene is TRBV19, the J gene TRBJ1-2; D is unresolved. Germline V gives CDR1 LNHDA, CDR2 SQIVND (reference sequence). The CDR3 contains 11 residues. Trimming removed 10 bases at V and 5 bases at J, with 11 bases between. DNA for the CDR3: TGTGCCATCCGGACCGTTTATGGCTACACCTTC. Translating it yields CAIRTVYGYTF.

The CDR3 protein is CASSPQARGRGQPQHF. The CDR3 nucleotides are TGTGCCAGCAGTCCCCAGGCCAGGGGGCGCGGTCAGCCCCAGCATTTT. The chain uses TRBV27 and TRBJ1-5; TRBD1 matches 8 bases. The V segment lost 5 bases and the J segment 6 bases; nucleotides outside the gene matches: 12. From germline, CDR1 is MNHEY and CDR2 SMNVEV (reference sequence). CDR3 length: 16 amino acids.

This sequence joins TRBV11-3 and TRBJ2-1; D gene uncertain. V lost 5 bases and J lost 5, with 7 bases in between. Germline-derived CDR1 and CDR2 are SGHNT and YENEEA. The CDR3 totals 12 residues. CDR3 sequence (DNA): TGTGCCAGCAGCCCAGAAAACAATGAGCAGTTCTTC. It encodes CASSPENNEQFF.

The gene calls are TRBV5-4 and TRBJ2-5; maybe TRBD1 (6 bases). The CDR3 extends over 15 amino acids. Germline V gives CDR1 SGHNT, CDR2 YYREEE (reference sequence). The germline V and J ends were trimmed by 3 bases and 2 bases, with 14 bases remaining between them. Here the CDR3 reads CASSSTGLGQETQYF. CDR3 DNA: TGTGCCAGCAGCTCCACAGGGTTAGGTCAAGAGACCCAGTACTTC.

Only a few counts were recorded for this clone. The genes are TRBV18 and TRBJ2-3; 11 bases map to TRBD1. Per germline, CDR1 KGHSH and CDR2 LQKENI. The CDR3 sequence is 14 residues long. Unmatched junction bases numbered 1, after V lost 3 bases and J lost 5 bases. For the CDR3, the DNA is TGTGCCAGCTCACCTGGGACAGGGGGAGATACGCAGTATTTT. Translated: CASSPGTGGDTQYF.

Only one count was recorded for this clone. The chain recombines TRBV4-1 with TRBJ2-7; D is uncertain. Trimming removed 0 bases from V and 5 bases from J, with 8 bases in between. This CDR3 contains 13 residues. The germline V gene encodes CDR1 MGHRA and CDR2 YSYEKL. The CDR3 sequence is CASSQDLDDEQYF. The CDR3 DNA reads TGCGCCAGCAGCCAAGATCTGGACGACGAGCAGTACTTC.